This T cell receptor (beta chain) came from a study of blood T cell repertoires in COVID-19. The wider study: Nucleic acid was either cDNA or gDNA, and it came from T cells, B-cell-depleted T cells, or PBMCs.

This CDR3 has 14 residues. Trimming took 2 bases from V and 1 from J, leaving 8 bases between them. Germline V gene lookup returns CDR1 KGHSH and CDR2 LQKENI. Produced via immunoSEQ multiplex PCR; TCRdb's table is partial and in-frame only. The repertoire holds about 120,000 clones, with 60% to 85% as singletons. Sequencing was performed on peripheral blood. The gene calls are TRBV18 and TRBJ1-1; D is ambiguous. The receptor was isolated from a man in his 70s with acute or convalescent COVID-19. The CDR3: CASSPLQPNTEAFF. CDR3 DNA sequence: TGTGCCAGCTCACCATTACAGCCGAACACTGAAGCTTTCTTT.